A selection of T cell receptor beta chains follows, all from one sample in a study of T cell changes during pregnancy in multiple sclerosis. The data were produced by immunoSEQ multiplex PCR, yet TCRdb's version contains in-frame clones alone and is incomplete. Of approximately 69,000 clones in the sample, approximately 94% were seen once. The specimen comprised peripheral blood, sampled in the third trimester of pregnancy. The source is a female donor with multiple sclerosis, enrolled in a pregnancy study. Each CDR3 is given with its conserved first and last residue. A D gene is named only where the DNA matches it firmly.

D	V	J	DNA	CDR3
-	TRBV15	TRBJ1-3	TGTGCCACCAGCAGAACCGGGCAGGGCCTCTCTGGAAACACCATATATTTT	CATSRTGQGLSGNTIYF
-	TRBV7-2	TRBJ2-7	TGTGCCAGCAGCGACTTCATACGAGAGCAGTACTTC	CASSDFIREQYF
-	TRBV6-6	TRBJ1-2	TGTGCCAGCAGTTCAGACAGACAGTATGGCTACACCTTC	CASSSDRQYGYTF
TRBD2	TRBV13	TRBJ2-3	TGTGCCAGCAGCTTAGGGGGAGCGGGGGGGCTCGTTGATACGCAGTATTTT	CASSLGGAGGLVDTQYF
-	TRBV19	TRBJ1-5	TGTGCCAGTAGCAGGGACGGACTATACAATCAGCCCCAGCATTTT	CASSRDGLYNQPQHF
-	TRBV30	TRBJ2-5	TGTGCCTGGAAGGGGAGGGACAGGAGAATGGAGACCCAGTACTTC	CAWKGRDRRMETQYF
-	TRBV10-1	TRBJ1-1	TGCGCCAGCAGTGAGTCCGGCAGGGGCGCGGGGAACACTGAAGCTTTCTTT	CASSESGRGAGNTEAFF
TRBD2	TRBV7-8	TRBJ2-4	TGTGCCAGCAGCTTCAGCGGGACCGCCCGCGACATTCAGTACTTC	CASSFSGTARDIQYF
TRBD1	TRBV18	TRBJ2-1	TGTGCCAGCTCGCGGGGACAGGGACGGGTTGATGAGCAGTTCTTC	CASSRGQGRVDEQFF
TRBD2	TRBV7-2	TRBJ2-3	TGTGCCAGCAGCTTAAGTACGGGGCGGGGGGGCGGTGGAACAGATACGCAGTATTTT	CASSLSTGRGGGGTDTQYF
TRBD1	TRBV7-9	TRBJ2-5	TGTGCCAGCAGCTTAGGACAGGGGGAGTTAGAGACCCAGTACTTC	CASSLGQGELETQYF
-	TRBV7-2	TRBJ2-5	TGTGCCAGCAGCCTTTACGGAGGGGGCCTACAAGAGACCCAGTACTTC	CASSLYGGGLQETQYF
-	TRBV6-5	TRBJ2-5	TGTGCCAGCAGTTACACTTTAGAGACCCAGTACTTC	CASSYTLETQYF
-	TRBV6-4	TRBJ2-1	TGTGCCAGCAGTGAGCGTAGGGGCAGTGAGCAGTTCTTC	CASSERRGSEQFF
-	TRBV10-3	TRBJ2-7	TGTGCCATCAGTGTGAAGGAGGGGTCCTACGAGCAGTACTTC	CAISVKEGSYEQYF
-	TRBV19	TRBJ1-1	TGTGCCAGTTTACAGGGATATAACACTGAAGCTTTCTTT	CASLQGYNTEAFF
-	TRBV5-4	TRBJ2-3	TGTGCCAGCAATCCGGGGGGCCGGGGAGATACGCAGTATTTT	CASNPGGRGDTQYF
TRBD1	TRBV6-5	TRBJ1-2	TGTGCCAGCAGGGGGACAGGGTTTTCTCTCACCTTC	CASRGTGFSLTF
TRBD1	TRBV19	TRBJ1-5	TGTGCCAGTACCTTGAGGGGACAGGGGTATAGCAATCAGCCCCAGCATTTT	CASTLRGQGYSNQPQHF
-	TRBV7-9	TRBJ2-1	TGTGCCAGCAGCCCCGGACAGTACAATGAGCAGTTCTTC	CASSPGQYNEQFF